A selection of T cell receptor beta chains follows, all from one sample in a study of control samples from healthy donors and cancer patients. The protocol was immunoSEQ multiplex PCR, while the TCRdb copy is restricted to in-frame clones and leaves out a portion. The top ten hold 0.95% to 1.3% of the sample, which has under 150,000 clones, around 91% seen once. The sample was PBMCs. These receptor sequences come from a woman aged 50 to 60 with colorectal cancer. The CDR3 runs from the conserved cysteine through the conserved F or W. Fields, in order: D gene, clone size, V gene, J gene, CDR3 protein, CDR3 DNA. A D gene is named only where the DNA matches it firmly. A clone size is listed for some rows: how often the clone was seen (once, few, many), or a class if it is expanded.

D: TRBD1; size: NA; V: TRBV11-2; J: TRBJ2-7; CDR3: CASSPGQGARYEQYF; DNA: TGTGCCAGCAGCCCTGGACAGGGGGCGCGGTACGAGCAGTACTTC
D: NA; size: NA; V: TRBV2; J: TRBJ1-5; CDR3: CASSDTPRYSNQPQHF; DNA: TGTGCCAGCAGTGATACGCCCAGATATAGCAATCAGCCCCAGCATTTT
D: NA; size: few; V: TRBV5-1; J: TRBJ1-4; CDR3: CASSPGATNEKLFF; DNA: TGCGCCAGCAGCCCGGGAGCAACTAATGAAAAACTGTTTTTT
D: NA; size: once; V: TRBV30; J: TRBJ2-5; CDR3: CAWAPGQETQYF; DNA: TGTGCCTGGGCCCCAGGGCAAGAGACCCAGTACTTC
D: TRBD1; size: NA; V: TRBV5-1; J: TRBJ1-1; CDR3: CASSWGTGQFNTEAFF; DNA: TGCGCCAGCAGCTGGGGGACAGGGCAATTCAACACTGAAGCTTTCTTT
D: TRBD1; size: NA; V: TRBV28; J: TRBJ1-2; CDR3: CASSLRGPFYGYTF; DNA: TGTGCCAGCAGTTTAAGGGGGCCTTTCTATGGCTACACCTTC
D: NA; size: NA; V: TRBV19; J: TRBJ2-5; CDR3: CASSPLGNQQETQYF; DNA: TGTGCCAGTAGTCCCCTAGGCAACCAACAAGAGACCCAGTACTTC
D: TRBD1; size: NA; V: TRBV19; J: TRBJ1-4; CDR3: CASSLDRGENEKLFF; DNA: TGTGCCAGTAGTCTCGACAGGGGAGAAAATGAAAAACTGTTTTTT
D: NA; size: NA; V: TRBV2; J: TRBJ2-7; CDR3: CASSYVPYEQYF; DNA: TGTGCCAGCAGTTATGTCCCCTACGAGCAGTACTTC
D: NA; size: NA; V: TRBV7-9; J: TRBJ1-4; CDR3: CASSPYGGQTNEKLFF; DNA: TGTGCCAGCAGCCCGTATGGGGGCCAAACTAATGAAAAACTGTTTTTT
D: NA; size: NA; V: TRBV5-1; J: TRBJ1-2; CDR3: CASSLDRAGGYGYTF; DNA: TGCGCCAGCAGCTTGGACAGGGCGGGAGGGTATGGCTACACCTTC
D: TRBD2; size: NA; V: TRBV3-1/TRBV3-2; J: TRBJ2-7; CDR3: CASSLGLAGVGEQYF; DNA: TGTGCCAGCAGCTTGGGACTAGCGGGAGTGGGTGAGCAGTACTTC
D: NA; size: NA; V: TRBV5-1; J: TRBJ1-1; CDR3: CASSLSGARITEAFF; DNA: TGCGCCAGCAGCTTGTCCGGGGCGCGGATTACTGAAGCTTTCTTT
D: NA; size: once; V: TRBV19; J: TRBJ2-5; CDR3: CASSIGGAGEETQYF; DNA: TGTGCCAGTAGTATAGGCGGGGCCGGAGAAGAGACCCAGTACTTC
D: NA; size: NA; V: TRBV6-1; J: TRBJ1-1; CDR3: CASSERVGYSNTEAFF; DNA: TGTGCCAGCAGTGAGCGAGTAGGGTATTCGAACACTGAAGCTTTCTTT
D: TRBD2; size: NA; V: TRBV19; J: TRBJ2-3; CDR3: CASSPARLAGGQQQYF; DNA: TGTGCCAGTAGTCCGGCACGACTAGCGGGGGGGCAACAGCAGTATTTT
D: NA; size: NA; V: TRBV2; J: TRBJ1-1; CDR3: CASSGDTGEAFF; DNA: TGTGCCAGCAGTGGGGACACTGGAGAAGCTTTCTTT
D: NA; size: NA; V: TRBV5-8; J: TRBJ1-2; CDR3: CASSFGGNYGYTF; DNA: TGTGCCAGCAGCTTCGGGGGCAACTATGGCTACACCTTC
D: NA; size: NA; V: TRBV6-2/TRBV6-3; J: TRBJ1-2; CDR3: CASSGGASYGYTF; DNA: TGTGCCAGCAGTGGGGGCGCCAGCTATGGCTACACCTTC
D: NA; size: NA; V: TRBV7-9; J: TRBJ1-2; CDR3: CASSLGPGGLYGYTF; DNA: TGTGCCAGCAGCTTAGGTCCGGGGGGACTCTATGGCTACACCTTC
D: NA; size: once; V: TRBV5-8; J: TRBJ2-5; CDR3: CASSLGLGDQETQYF; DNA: TGTGCCAGCAGCTTAGGGCTGGGGGACCAAGAGACCCAGTACTTC
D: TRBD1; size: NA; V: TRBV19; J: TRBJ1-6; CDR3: CASSAHPGGDSPLHF; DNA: TGTGCCAGTAGTGCCCATCCAGGGGGCGACTCACCCCTCCACTTT
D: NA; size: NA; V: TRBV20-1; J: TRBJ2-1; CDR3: CSASRGEGNEQFF; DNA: TGCAGTGCTAGTAGGGGAGAGGGCAATGAGCAGTTCTTC
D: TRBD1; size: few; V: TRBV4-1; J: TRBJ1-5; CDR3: CASSQTGAGQPQHF; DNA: TGCGCCAGCAGCCAAACAGGGGCCGGTCAGCCCCAGCATTTT
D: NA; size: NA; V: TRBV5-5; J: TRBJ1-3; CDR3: CASSLETSGNTIYF; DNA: TGTGCCAGCAGCTTGGAGACCTCTGGAAACACCATATATTTT
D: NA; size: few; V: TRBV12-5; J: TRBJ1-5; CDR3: CASGLEANQPQHF; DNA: TGTGCTAGTGGTTTGGAGGCTAATCAGCCCCAGCATTTT
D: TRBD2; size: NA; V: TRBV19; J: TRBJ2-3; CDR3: CASSIGLAGGSTDTQYF; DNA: TGTGCCAGTAGTATCGGACTAGCGGGGGGGAGCACAGATACGCAGTATTTT
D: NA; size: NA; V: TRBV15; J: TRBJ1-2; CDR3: CATSRAANYGYTF; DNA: TGTGCCACCAGCAGAGCTGCTAACTATGGCTACACCTTC
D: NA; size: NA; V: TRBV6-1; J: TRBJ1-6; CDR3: CASSEVRGSSYNSPLHF; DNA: TGTGCCAGCAGTGAAGTCCGGGGGAGCTCCTATAATTCACCCCTCCACTTT
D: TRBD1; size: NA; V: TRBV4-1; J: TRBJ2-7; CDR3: CASSHERGQGASEQYF; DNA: TGCGCCAGCAGCCATGAGAGGGGGCAGGGAGCCTCCGAGCAGTACTTC
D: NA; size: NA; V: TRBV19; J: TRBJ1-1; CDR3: CASSIVLNTEAFF; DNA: TGTGCCAGTAGTATCGTCCTGAACACTGAAGCTTTCTTT
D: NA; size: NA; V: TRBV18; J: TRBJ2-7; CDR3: CASSQGLAVQYF; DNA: TGTGCCAGCTCTCAAGGTCTCGCGGTTCAGTACTTC
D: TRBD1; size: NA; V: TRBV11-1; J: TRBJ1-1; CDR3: CASSFLTGLNTEAFF; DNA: TGTGCCAGCAGCTTCTTGACAGGGTTAAACACTGAAGCTTTCTTT
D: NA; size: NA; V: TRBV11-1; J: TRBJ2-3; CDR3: CASSSQIPTDTQYF; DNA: TGTGCCAGCAGCTCACAGATCCCTACGGATACGCAGTATTTT
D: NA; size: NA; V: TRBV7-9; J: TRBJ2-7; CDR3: CASRGAEGSYEQYF; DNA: TGTGCCAGCAGGGGGGCCGAGGGGTCCTACGAGCAGTACTTC
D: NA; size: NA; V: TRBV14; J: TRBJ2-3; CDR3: CASTLGGVITDTQYF; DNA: TGTGCCAGCACCCTTGGGGGAGTGATCACAGATACGCAGTATTTT
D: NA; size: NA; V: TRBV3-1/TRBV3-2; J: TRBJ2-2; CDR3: CASSQERGTTVSNTGELFF; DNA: TGTGCCAGCAGCCAAGAGAGAGGGACGACAGTTTCGAACACCGGGGAGCTGTTTTTT
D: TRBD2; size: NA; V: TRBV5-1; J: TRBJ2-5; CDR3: CASSQTSGGQETQYF; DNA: TGCGCCAGCAGCCAAACTAGCGGGGGCCAAGAGACCCAGTACTTC
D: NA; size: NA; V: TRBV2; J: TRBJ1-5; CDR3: CASTPTSTSNQPQHF; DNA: TGTGCCAGCACCCCAACGTCGACAAGCAATCAGCCCCAGCATTTT
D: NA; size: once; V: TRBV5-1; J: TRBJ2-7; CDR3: CASSLDAGEGSGQYF; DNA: TGCGCCAGCAGCTTGGACGCCGGTGAAGGATCGGGGCAGTACTTC